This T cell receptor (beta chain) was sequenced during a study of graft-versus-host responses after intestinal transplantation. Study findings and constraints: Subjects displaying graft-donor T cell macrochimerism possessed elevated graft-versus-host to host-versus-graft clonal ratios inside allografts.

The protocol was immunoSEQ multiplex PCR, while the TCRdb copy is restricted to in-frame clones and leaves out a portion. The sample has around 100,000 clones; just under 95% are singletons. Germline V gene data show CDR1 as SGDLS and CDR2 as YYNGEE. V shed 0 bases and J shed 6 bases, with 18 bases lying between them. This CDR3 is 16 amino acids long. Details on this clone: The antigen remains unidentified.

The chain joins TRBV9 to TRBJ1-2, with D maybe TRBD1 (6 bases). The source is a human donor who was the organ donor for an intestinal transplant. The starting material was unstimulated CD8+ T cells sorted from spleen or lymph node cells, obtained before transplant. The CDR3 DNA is TGTGCCAGCAGCGTAGAGGGGAGAGGGGGTATCGATGGCTACACCTTC. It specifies CASSVEGRGGIDGYTF.